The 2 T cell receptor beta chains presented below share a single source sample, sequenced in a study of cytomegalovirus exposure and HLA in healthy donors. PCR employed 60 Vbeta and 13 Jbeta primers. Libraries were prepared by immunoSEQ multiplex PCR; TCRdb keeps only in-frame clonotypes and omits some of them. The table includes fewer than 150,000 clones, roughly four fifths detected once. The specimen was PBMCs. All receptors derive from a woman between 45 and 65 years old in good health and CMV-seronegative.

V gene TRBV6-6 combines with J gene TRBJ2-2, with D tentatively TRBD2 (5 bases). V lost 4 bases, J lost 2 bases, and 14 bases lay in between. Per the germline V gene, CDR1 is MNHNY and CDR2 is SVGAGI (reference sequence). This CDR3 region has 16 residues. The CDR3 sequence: CASSSDDSANTGELFF. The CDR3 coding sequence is TGTGCCAGCAGTTCGGACGATAGCGCAAACACCGGGGAGCTGTTTTTT.

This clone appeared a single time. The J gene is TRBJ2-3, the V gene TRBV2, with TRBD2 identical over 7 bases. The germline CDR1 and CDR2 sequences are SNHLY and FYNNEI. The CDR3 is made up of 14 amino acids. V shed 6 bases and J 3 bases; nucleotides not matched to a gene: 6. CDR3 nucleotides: TGTGCCAGCAGCTCCGGGACTATTACAGATACGCAGTATTTT. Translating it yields CASSSGTITDTQYF.